The subject of this entry is one T cell receptor beta chain. The antigen it recognizes is unknown. Relative to the germline gene, one junction end is altered; a read error may explain this. The entry originates in a study of CD8+CD57+ T cells in acquired aplastic anemia (dated by TCRdb to 2016 to 2019). General notes on the study: A mean of around 3.2 ug of DNA, ranging from roughly 0.2 to 30 ug, was extracted from sorted CD4+ and CD8+ cells. Healthy donor samples averaged approximately 10 million reads for CD4+ and about 12 million for CD8+ cells. The investigation overall reported the following: About 28 CD8+ CDR3 sequences were found in both patients and controls but appeared to be highly expressed in patients and within the immunodominant clones of the patients. No significant difference in CD8+ Simpson's diversity was found between patients and healthy controls (P=0.060).

The germline V gene (reference sequence) provides CDR1 LNHDA and CDR2 SQIVND. Reading from cysteine to phenylalanine, the CDR3 counts 15 amino acids. Of all the DNA, just the CDR3 is kept, 45 bases in frame from base 1. Genomic DNA was used as template for profiling of TCR beta VDJ combinations and CDR3 sequences. An Illumina HiSeq 2000 was the platform used for TCR repertoire sequencing. Regarding the original processing steps: Repertoire assessment relied on Simpson's diversity index, CDR3 size and DJ length profiles, and TRBV/TRBJ rearrangement plots. Whichever DNA sequence was most abundant in the deep sequencing data was defined as the immunodominant clone. CDR3 amino acid sequences were checked for sharing across subjects and were also compared against the VDJdb database and published repertoires. The public reads were reprocessed in TCRdb via fastp at Q25 and MiXCR, keeping in-frame beta chains. Every entry covers one CDR3 protein and lists the most common genes and DNA from its rows. In this record, the V and J calls reflect TCRdb's handling and not the investigators' own analysis. The sample table contains about 180,000 distinct CDR3 sequences; only one count was recorded for approximately 46% of them. Roughly 3% of the sample is taken by the ten largest.

The study deep-sequenced TCR repertoires of sorted CD4+ and CD8+ blood T cells from severe aplastic anemia patients and healthy subjects. Ficoll-Paque density gradient centrifugation was used to isolate peripheral blood mononuclear cells. Before DNA extraction, CD4+ and CD8+ T cells were sorted with FACS or magnetic beads. This receptor was taken from a human donor in good health. The chain links TRBV19 with TRBJ1-1, with 10 bases matching TRBD1. The specimen was sorted CD4+, CD8+, or CD8+CD57+ T cells (not recorded which) from PBMCs. CDR3 reads: CASTPRTGGDTEAFF. The DNA sequence is as follows: TGTGCCAGTACCCCCAGGACAGGGGGGGACACTGAGGCTTTCTTT. The CDR3, completed at both ends by the reference TRBV19 and TRBJ1-1 genes, gives the full variable domain DGGITQSPKYLFRKEGQNVTLSCEQNLNHDAMYWYRQDPGQGLRLIYYSQIVNDFQKGDIAEGYSVSREKKESFPLTVTSAQKNPTAFYLCASTPRTGGDTEAFFGQGTRLTVV.